This T cell receptor (beta chain) was profiled in a study of identifying expanded T cells in peripheral blood. The method was immunoSEQ multiplex PCR; TCRdb's version includes in-frame clones alone and lacks a portion of them. The sample carries roughly 75,000 clones, 75% to 90% recorded once. Study outcomes and limitations: Variance in clone template counts between approximately two-week samples significantly increased with total template count across all healthy donors. Technical replicates showed approximately 1.2 changed clones; roughly two weeks around 15; four weeks 19.

The sample holds one count of this clone. What it recognizes is unknown. No infections or other immune events were documented during collection. This CDR3 spans 14 amino acids. Trimming cost V 5 bases and J 5 bases; bases outside gene matches: 6. Looked up from germline, CDR1 is LGHNA and CDR2 is YNFKEQ. The gene calls are TRBV4-2 and TRBJ2-3; 8 nucleotides agree with TRBD1. Specimen: blood. This TCR was recovered from a person aged 18-70 years in good health. For the CDR3, the DNA is TGTGCCAGCAGCTTGACAGGGGTCAAAGATACGCAGTATTTT. Translated, it gives CASSLTGVKDTQYF.